This is a list of T cell receptor beta chains from one sample in a study of regulatory T cells in long-lasting Graves disease. MiXCR, run by TCRdb on the multiplex PCR reads, gives a single entry per CDR3 protein. In the table there are about 360,000 distinct CDR3 sequences, roughly 17% of which are singletons. The same sample was also used in a study of T cells in Graves' hyperthyroidism and ophthalmopathy.

The sequencing used peripheral blood mononuclear cells (PBMCs), collected at new diagnosis, from a patient treated with antithyroid drugs. Receptors were obtained from a woman under 30 with Graves disease. Each CDR3 is given with its conserved first and last residue. D genes are given only for firm matches. A row's size may be missing; if present it is once, few, many or a size class.

J gene: TRBJ2-3; clone size: many; D gene: -; V gene: TRBV28; CDR3 protein: CASSSIQRDTQYF; CDR3 DNA: TGTGCCAGCAGTTCCATCCAGAGAGATACGCAGTATTTT
J gene: TRBJ2-7; clone size: many; D gene: -; V gene: TRBV11-2; CDR3 protein: CASSLGGNAYEQYF; CDR3 DNA: TGTGCCAGCAGCTTAGGAGGGAATGCCTACGAGCAGTACTTC
J gene: TRBJ2-3; clone size: -; D gene: -; V gene: TRBV5-1; CDR3 protein: CASSLAMGIGGLGQYF; CDR3 DNA: TGCGCCAGCAGCTTGGCCATGGGGATCGGGGGTCTAGGGCAGTATTTT
J gene: TRBJ2-7; clone size: few; D gene: TRBD2; V gene: TRBV20-1; CDR3 protein: CSARGDYPRYEQYF; CDR3 DNA: TGCAGTGCTAGAGGGGACTACCCGAGGTACGAGCAGTACTTC
J gene: TRBJ2-3; clone size: many; D gene: TRBD1; V gene: TRBV28; CDR3 protein: CASSFPRGRDTQYF; CDR3 DNA: TGTGCCAGCAGTTTCCCCAGGGGGCGGGATACGCAGTATTTT
J gene: TRBJ1-1; clone size: few; D gene: -; V gene: TRBV28; CDR3 protein: CASSFSHQGKGDTEAFF; CDR3 DNA: TGTGCCAGCAGTTTTTCTCATCAGGGGAAGGGGGACACTGAAGCTTTCTTT
J gene: TRBJ1-1; clone size: -; D gene: TRBD1; V gene: TRBV4-2; CDR3 protein: CASSQEDRQNTEAFF; CDR3 DNA: TGTGCCAGCAGCCAAGAGGACAGGCAGAACACTGAAGCTTTCTTT
J gene: TRBJ2-3; clone size: many; D gene: TRBD2; V gene: TRBV28; CDR3 protein: CASSLTSGRPRADTQYF; CDR3 DNA: TGTGCCAGCAGTTTAACTAGCGGGAGGCCGAGGGCGGATACGCAGTATTTT
J gene: TRBJ2-7; clone size: many; D gene: -; V gene: TRBV27; CDR3 protein: CASSRSSSLYEQYF; CDR3 DNA: TGTGCCAGCAGTAGGAGTTCGTCCCTCTACGAGCAGTACTTC
J gene: TRBJ1-2; clone size: many; D gene: -; V gene: TRBV20-1; CDR3 protein: CSARGTQWGDGYTF; CDR3 DNA: TGCAGTGCTAGAGGGACACAGTGGGGGGATGGCTACACCTTC
J gene: TRBJ2-1; clone size: many; D gene: TRBD2; V gene: TRBV12-3/TRBV12-4; CDR3 protein: CASRTSGGPVNEQFF; CDR3 DNA: TGTGCCAGCAGGACTAGCGGGGGGCCGGTCAATGAGCAGTTCTTC
J gene: TRBJ2-7; clone size: -; D gene: TRBD1; V gene: TRBV6-1; CDR3 protein: CASSEAPGQGYEQYF; CDR3 DNA: TGTGCCAGCAGTGAAGCTCCGGGACAGGGTTACGAGCAGTACTTC
J gene: TRBJ2-1; clone size: many; D gene: TRBD2; V gene: TRBV6-1; CDR3 protein: CASRVAGGNEQFF; CDR3 DNA: TGTGCCAGCAGGGTAGCGGGGGGGAATGAGCAGTTCTTC
J gene: TRBJ2-7; clone size: many; D gene: -; V gene: TRBV6-5; CDR3 protein: CASSYNDGASYEQYF; CDR3 DNA: TGTGCCAGCAGTTACAACGATGGGGCCTCCTACGAGCAGTACTTC
J gene: TRBJ1-3; clone size: few; D gene: -; V gene: TRBV12-3/TRBV12-4; CDR3 protein: CASVRISGNTIYF; CDR3 DNA: TGTGCCAGCGTACGGATCTCTGGAAACACCATATATTTT
J gene: TRBJ1-2; clone size: few; D gene: TRBD1; V gene: TRBV12-3/TRBV12-4; CDR3 protein: CASSWTGFGYGYTF; CDR3 DNA: TGTGCCAGCAGTTGGACAGGGTTCGGCTATGGCTACACCTTC
J gene: TRBJ2-1; clone size: few; D gene: -; V gene: TRBV19; CDR3 protein: CASSTGGIPHNEQFF; CDR3 DNA: TGTGCCAGTAGTACTGGGGGGATCCCACACAATGAGCAGTTCTTC
J gene: TRBJ2-1; clone size: -; D gene: TRBD2; V gene: TRBV5-1; CDR3 protein: CASSLRPLAGGPDEQFF; CDR3 DNA: TGCGCCAGCAGCCTCCGTCCTCTAGCGGGAGGGCCGGATGAGCAGTTCTTC
J gene: TRBJ2-1; clone size: many; D gene: -; V gene: TRBV10-2; CDR3 protein: CATLEGSAYNEQFF; CDR3 DNA: TGCGCCACCCTTGAGGGCTCTGCCTACAATGAGCAGTTCTTC
J gene: TRBJ1-2; clone size: many; D gene: -; V gene: TRBV7-9; CDR3 protein: CASSSPSGGTSDYTF; CDR3 DNA: TGTGCCAGCAGCTCCCCCTCTGGGGGGACCTCCGACTACACCTTC
J gene: TRBJ2-3; clone size: many; D gene: TRBD1; V gene: TRBV28; CDR3 protein: CASRKYRGSGTDTQYF; CDR3 DNA: TGTGCCAGCAGGAAGTACAGGGGCAGTGGCACAGATACGCAGTATTTT
J gene: TRBJ2-2; clone size: many; D gene: -; V gene: TRBV6-4; CDR3 protein: CASSVSDGTGELFF; CDR3 DNA: TGTGCCAGCAGTGTATCGGACGGCACCGGGGAGCTGTTTTTT
J gene: TRBJ2-3; clone size: many; D gene: TRBD2; V gene: TRBV30; CDR3 protein: CACHPSGRADTQYF; CDR3 DNA: TGTGCCTGCCATCCTAGCGGGAGGGCAGATACGCAGTATTTT
J gene: TRBJ2-1; clone size: many; D gene: TRBD2; V gene: TRBV6-1; CDR3 protein: CASKLADSSYNEQFF; CDR3 DNA: TGTGCCAGCAAGCTAGCGGATAGCTCCTACAATGAGCAGTTCTTC
J gene: TRBJ1-1; clone size: once; D gene: TRBD1; V gene: TRBV7-9; CDR3 protein: CASSLIQGAFTEAFF; CDR3 DNA: TGTGCCAGCAGCTTAATACAGGGGGCTTTCACTGAAGCTTTCTTT
J gene: TRBJ2-1; clone size: -; D gene: TRBD1; V gene: TRBV30; CDR3 protein: CACLPQGSFSGEQFF; CDR3 DNA: TGTGCCTGCCTTCCACAGGGGTCGTTCTCGGGTGAGCAGTTCTTC
J gene: TRBJ2-3; clone size: many; D gene: TRBD1; V gene: TRBV28; CDR3 protein: CASSFLGQGTDTQYF; CDR3 DNA: TGTGCCAGCAGTTTTTTGGGACAGGGGACAGATACGCAGTATTTT
J gene: TRBJ1-1; clone size: many; D gene: -; V gene: TRBV15; CDR3 protein: CATSRPSGTEAFF; CDR3 DNA: TGTGCCACCAGCAGGCCCTCGGGGACTGAAGCTTTCTTT
J gene: TRBJ1-5; clone size: -; D gene: -; V gene: TRBV28; CDR3 protein: CASSLMGPIRFQPQHF; CDR3 DNA: TGTGCCAGCAGTTTAATGGGGCCGATCCGCTTTCAGCCCCAGCATTTT
J gene: TRBJ1-5; clone size: many; D gene: -; V gene: TRBV6-1; CDR3 protein: CATIPQGRRLQHF; CDR3 DNA: TGTGCCACCATTCCCCAGGGTAGGAGGCTCCAGCATTTT
J gene: TRBJ2-7; clone size: -; D gene: TRBD2; V gene: TRBV7-9; CDR3 protein: CASSLSSGTTEQYF; CDR3 DNA: TGTGCCAGCAGCTTAAGTAGCGGGACAACCGAGCAGTACTTC
J gene: TRBJ2-1; clone size: many; D gene: -; V gene: TRBV12-3/TRBV12-4; CDR3 protein: CASLDGSYNEQFF; CDR3 DNA: TGTGCCAGCCTAGATGGATCCTACAATGAGCAGTTCTTC
J gene: TRBJ2-1; clone size: few; D gene: -; V gene: TRBV4-1; CDR3 protein: CASSQEMSRGSEQFF; CDR3 DNA: TGCGCCAGCAGCCAAGAAATGAGTCGGGGATCTGAGCAGTTCTTC
J gene: TRBJ2-1; clone size: few; D gene: -; V gene: TRBV7-8; CDR3 protein: CASSLIQRSSYNEQFF; CDR3 DNA: TGTGCCAGCAGCTTAATACAGCGTAGCTCCTACAATGAGCAGTTCTTC
J gene: TRBJ1-1; clone size: many; D gene: -; V gene: TRBV15; CDR3 protein: CATSTAYGTEAFF; CDR3 DNA: TGTGCCACCAGCACCGCATATGGTACTGAAGCTTTCTTT
J gene: TRBJ2-1; clone size: many; D gene: -; V gene: TRBV28; CDR3 protein: CASSRLPLNNEQFF; CDR3 DNA: TGTGCCAGCAGCAGGCTTCCACTGAACAATGAGCAGTTCTTC
J gene: TRBJ2-7; clone size: many; D gene: TRBD2; V gene: TRBV6-5; CDR3 protein: CASSYPEREGTHEQYF; CDR3 DNA: TGTGCCAGCAGTTACCCCGAGCGGGAGGGTACCCACGAGCAGTACTTC
J gene: TRBJ1-1; clone size: many; D gene: -; V gene: TRBV5-1; CDR3 protein: CASSPSINTEAFF; CDR3 DNA: TGCGCCAGCAGTCCAAGCATTAACACTGAAGCTTTCTTT
J gene: TRBJ1-1; clone size: -; D gene: TRBD1; V gene: TRBV9; CDR3 protein: CASSGGLGPTGSAVNTEAFF; CDR3 DNA: TGTGCCAGCAGCGGGGGGCTAGGTCCGACAGGGTCGGCGGTGAACACTGAAGCTTTCTTT
J gene: TRBJ2-2; clone size: many; D gene: -; V gene: TRBV20-1; CDR3 protein: CSARGDWNTGELFF; CDR3 DNA: TGCAGTGCTAGAGGGGACTGGAACACCGGGGAGCTGTTTTTT
J gene: TRBJ2-2; clone size: few; D gene: TRBD2; V gene: TRBV6-2/TRBV6-3; CDR3 protein: CASSYLIAGIGGELFF; CDR3 DNA: TGTGCCAGCAGTTATTTAATAGCGGGAATCGGCGGGGAGCTGTTTTTT
J gene: TRBJ2-3; clone size: -; D gene: -; V gene: TRBV7-9; CDR3 protein: CASSPPTSYTQYF; CDR3 DNA: TGTGCCAGCAGCCCCCCTACCTCCTATACGCAGTATTTT